This is a list of T cell receptor beta chains from one sample in a study of cytomegalovirus exposure and HLA in healthy donors. Only in-frame clones appear in the TCRdb table, and some are missing; sequencing was by immunoSEQ multiplex PCR. The sample lists 68,000 or so clones; around 97% were seen once. Sequences were obtained from PBMCs. The receptor set was obtained from a man aged 18 to 35 in good health and CMV-seronegative. Both conserved end residues are part of each CDR3. The D gene is left open where the match is weak. Where a row states a size, it is once, few, many or the class of an expanded clone; other rows omit it.

d_gene	v_gene	j_gene	abundance	CDR3nt	CDR3aa
-	TRBV10-1	TRBJ2-4	-	TGCGCCAGCAGCGGGATCCCGGGGATTCAGTACTTC	CASSGIPGIQYF
-	TRBV7-9	TRBJ1-4	once	TGTGCCAGCAGCTCTCCCAGACAGTCCGTGGATGAAAAACTGTTTTTT	CASSSPRQSVDEKLFF
-	TRBV7-9	TRBJ1-2	-	TGTGCCAGCAGCTTAGTCACCAGGGTCTATGGCTACACCTTC	CASSLVTRVYGYTF
-	TRBV5-6	TRBJ2-7	-	TGTGCCAGCAGCTTAGAGTACGAGCAGTACTTC	CASSLEYEQYF
TRBD2	TRBV19	TRBJ2-1	-	TGTGCCAGTAGTATACTCTGGCGGGAGGGCCACAATGAGCAGTTCTTC	CASSILWREGHNEQFF
TRBD2	TRBV5-1	TRBJ2-5	-	TGCGCCAGCAGCACTAGCGGGAGCCCTGAGACCCAGTACTTC	CASSTSGSPETQYF
-	TRBV6-6	TRBJ2-7	-	TGTGCCAGCACCCAATCCTACGAGCAGTACTTC	CASTQSYEQYF
-	TRBV6-1	TRBJ2-1	-	TGTGCCAGCAGTGATGATGGGGGGTGGAATGAGCAGTTCTTC	CASSDDGGWNEQFF
-	TRBV11-2	TRBJ2-7	-	TGTGCCAGCAGCCCCGGGACTGGCTACGAGCAGTACTTC	CASSPGTGYEQYF
-	TRBV7-9	TRBJ2-5	-	TGTGCCAGCAGCTTAGAGGGGTACCAGTACTTC	CASSLEGYQYF
TRBD1	TRBV5-4	TRBJ2-1	-	TGTGCCAGCAGCGGGGCAGGGGGCGTCGAGCAGTTCTTC	CASSGAGGVEQFF
-	TRBV18	TRBJ2-1	once	TGTGCCAGCTCACCACTCCAGGGCGGTGAGCAGTTCTTC	CASSPLQGGEQFF
-	TRBV29-1	TRBJ2-2	-	TGCAGCGCAAGGGGGGGGAACACCGGGGAGCTGTTTTTT	CSARGGNTGELFF
TRBD1	TRBV15	TRBJ1-5	-	TGTGCCACCAGCGGAGGGGGAACTACAGGGGGAGTTCAGCCCCAGCATTTT	CATSGGGTTGGVQPQHF
TRBD2	TRBV19	TRBJ2-5	-	TGTGCCAGTAGTTCCAGCGGGAGGGAGACCCAGTACTTC	CASSSSGRETQYF
TRBD1	TRBV5-1	TRBJ2-1	-	TGCGCCAGCAGAATGACCGGGACAGGGCAATACAATGAGCAGTTCTTC	CASRMTGTGQYNEQFF
-	TRBV4-1	TRBJ1-3	once	TGCGCCAGCAGCCAAGATGGGGACACCATCTCTGGAAACACCATATATTTT	CASSQDGDTISGNTIYF
-	TRBV15	TRBJ1-1	-	TGTGCCACCAGCTTCTCTCGGGGAAACACTGAAGCTTTCTTT	CATSFSRGNTEAFF
TRBD2	TRBV7-2	TRBJ2-3	-	TGTGCCAGCAGCACGAGGACTAGCGGCACAGATACGCAGTATTTT	CASSTRTSGTDTQYF
TRBD1	TRBV4-1	TRBJ2-7	-	TGCGCCAGCAGCCAAGGGGCGGACAGGGGAGCCTACGAGCAGTACTTC	CASSQGADRGAYEQYF
-	TRBV28	TRBJ1-6	-	TGTGCCAGCAGTTGGCGAACAGGAAATTCACCCCTCCACTTT	CASSWRTGNSPLHF
TRBD1	TRBV27	TRBJ2-7	once	TGTGCCAGCAGTTTTGGGACAGGGGTCTACGAGCAGTACTTC	CASSFGTGVYEQYF
-	TRBV6-1	TRBJ1-2	-	TGTGCCAGCAGTGAAGCAGGGAGGGTCGGCGGCTACACCTTC	CASSEAGRVGGYTF
-	TRBV5-8	TRBJ1-1	once	TGTGCCAGCAGCTTTTACAGGGCGAACACTGAAGCTTTCTTT	CASSFYRANTEAFF
TRBD1	TRBV28	TRBJ1-2	-	TGTGCCAGCAGCGGGAACCAGGGGGCGAATCGCTATGGCTACACCTTC	CASSGNQGANRYGYTF
-	TRBV2	TRBJ2-7	-	TGTGCCTGGACACAGGGTAACTCCTACGAGCAGTACTTC	CAWTQGNSYEQYF
TRBD1	TRBV28	TRBJ1-2	-	TGTGCCAGCAGTTCCCACGACAGGGTCGGTGGCTACACCTTC	CASSSHDRVGGYTF
-	TRBV19	TRBJ2-1	-	TGTGCCAGTAGTAACGGCAGGTTCTCTTACAATGAGCAGTTCTTC	CASSNGRFSYNEQFF
TRBD1	TRBV27	TRBJ1-2	-	TGTGCCAGCAGTTTAACCCCCTCACAGGGGTCTGGCTACACCTTC	CASSLTPSQGSGYTF
TRBD1	TRBV6-5	TRBJ2-7	once	TGTGCCAGCAGTTGGACTGGACAGGGGGCCCACGAGCAGTACTTC	CASSWTGQGAHEQYF
TRBD1	TRBV7-8	TRBJ1-2	-	TGTGCCAGCAGCTTAGCTCACTGGGACAGGGCTAACTATGGCTACACCTTC	CASSLAHWDRANYGYTF
TRBD1	TRBV6-1	TRBJ1-2	few	TGTGCCAGCAGTGAAGCAGAAGGACAGGGGGGAGGCTACACCTTC	CASSEAEGQGGGYTF
-	TRBV19	TRBJ2-6	once	TGTGCCAGTAGTGTCCTGGCAGGGAAGAATACTGGGGCCAACGTCCTGACTTTC	CASSVLAGKNTGANVLTF
-	TRBV19	TRBJ1-5	-	TGTGCCAGTAGTATCCGGGGTACTTCTCTAAATCAGCCCCAGCATTTT	CASSIRGTSLNQPQHF
TRBD1	TRBV6-6	TRBJ1-2	-	TGTGCCAGCAGTTCTACCAAACAGGGGATGCAAAATGGCTACACCTTC	CASSSTKQGMQNGYTF
TRBD1	TRBV19	TRBJ1-6	-	TGTGCCATCTTAGGGGGCCGGTCACCCCTCCACTTT	CAILGGRSPLHF
TRBD1	TRBV6-5	TRBJ2-7	-	TGTGCCAGCAGTTTCAACCGGGACAGGGCTTACTACGAGCAGTACTTC	CASSFNRDRAYYEQYF
-	TRBV11-2	TRBJ2-1	-	TGTGCCAGCAGCTTAGAATTAGTAGAACTAGAAGGTCGGAATGAGCAGTTCTTC	CASSLELVELEGRNEQFF
TRBD1	TRBV18	TRBJ1-1	-	TGTGCCAGCTCACCATCAGGACAGGGGGCGGGAACTGAAGCTTTCTTT	CASSPSGQGAGTEAFF
-	TRBV19	TRBJ1-1	-	TGTGCCAGTAGTATTCTGGGGCAGGGCGGCACTGAAGCTTTCTTT	CASSILGQGGTEAFF
-	TRBV5-4	TRBJ1-2	-	TGTGCCAGCAGCTTCTTACAGGAACACTATGGCTACACCTTC	CASSFLQEHYGYTF
-	TRBV27	TRBJ2-7	-	TGTGCCAGCAGTTTAGATGGGACACCCTACGAGCAGTACTTC	CASSLDGTPYEQYF
TRBD1	TRBV6-5	TRBJ1-5	-	TGTGCCAGCAGGCGGGACAGGTATCAGCCCCAGCATTTT	CASRRDRYQPQHF
TRBD1	TRBV18	TRBJ2-7	-	TGTGCCAGCTCACCGAGCGGGACAGGGGATTCCTACGAGCAGTACTTC	CASSPSGTGDSYEQYF
TRBD2	TRBV29-1	TRBJ2-5	-	TGCAGCGTTGATTTAGCGGGAGGGGGGACCCAGTACTTC	CSVDLAGGGTQYF
-	TRBV15	TRBJ1-2	-	TGTGCCACCAGCGGGGCAGTTAACTATGGCTACACCTTC	CATSGAVNYGYTF
-	TRBV10-1	TRBJ1-1	once	TGCGCCAGCAGTGAGAATCCAGGTTACACTGAAGCTTTCTTT	CASSENPGYTEAFF
-	TRBV18	TRBJ1-1	-	TGTGCCAGCTCACCGACAGAGAACACTGAAGCTTTCTTT	CASSPTENTEAFF
TRBD1	TRBV5-1	TRBJ1-1	few	TGCGCCAGCAGCCCGGGACAGGGTGAAGCTTTCTTT	CASSPGQGEAFF
TRBD1	TRBV27	TRBJ2-7	-	TGTGCCAGCAGTTTATCGGTAGGGGGCGCCGTCTACGAGCAGTACTTC	CASSLSVGGAVYEQYF
-	TRBV5-1	TRBJ2-3	-	TGCGCCAGCACGCAAGCGAGAGGAACAGATACGCAGTATTTT	CASTQARGTDTQYF
-	TRBV15	TRBJ2-7	-	TGTGCCACCAGCCCGGGGAAGAACGAGCAGTACTTC	CATSPGKNEQYF
-	TRBV6-5	TRBJ2-2	-	TGTGCCAGCAGCCCGGGTGGCGGGGGCGCCGGGGAGCTGTTTTTT	CASSPGGGGAGELFF
-	TRBV10-3	TRBJ2-3	-	TGTGCCATCAGCAACCGGGACACCACAGATACGCAGTATTTT	CAISNRDTTDTQYF
-	TRBV7-8	TRBJ2-5	-	TGTGCCAGCAGCTTAGCGGGAGGTGAGACCCAGTACTTC	CASSLAGGETQYF
-	TRBV11-2	TRBJ1-2	-	TGTGCCAGCAGCTTAGGGTCGCCAGTAAATGGCTACACCTTC	CASSLGSPVNGYTF
-	TRBV19	TRBJ2-1	-	TGTGCCAGTAGTATATCGGAGGGCACGGGTGAGCAGTTCTTC	CASSISEGTGEQFF
-	TRBV14	TRBJ2-6	few	TGTGCCAGCAGCCAAGACAGCTCTGGGGCCAACGTCCTGACTTTC	CASSQDSSGANVLTF